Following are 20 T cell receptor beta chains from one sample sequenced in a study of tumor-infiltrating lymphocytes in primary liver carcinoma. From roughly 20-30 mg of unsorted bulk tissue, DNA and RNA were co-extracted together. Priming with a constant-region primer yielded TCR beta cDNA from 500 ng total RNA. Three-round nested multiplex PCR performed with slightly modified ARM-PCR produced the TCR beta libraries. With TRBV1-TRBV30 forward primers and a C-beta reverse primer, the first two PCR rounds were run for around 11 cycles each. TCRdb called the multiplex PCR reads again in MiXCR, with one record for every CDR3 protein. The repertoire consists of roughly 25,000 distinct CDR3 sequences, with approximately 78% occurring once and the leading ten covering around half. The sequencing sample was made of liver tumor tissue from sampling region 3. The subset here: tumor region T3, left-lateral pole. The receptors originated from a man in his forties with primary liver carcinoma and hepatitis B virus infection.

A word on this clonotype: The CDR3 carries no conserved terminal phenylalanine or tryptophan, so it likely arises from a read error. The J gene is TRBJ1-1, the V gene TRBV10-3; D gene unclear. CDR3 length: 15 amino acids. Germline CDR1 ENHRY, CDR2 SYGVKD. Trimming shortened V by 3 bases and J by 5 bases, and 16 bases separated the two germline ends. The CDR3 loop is CAISESAGETTEAFL. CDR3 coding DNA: TGTGCCATCAGTGAATCGGCAGGAGAAACGACTGAAGCTTTCCTT.

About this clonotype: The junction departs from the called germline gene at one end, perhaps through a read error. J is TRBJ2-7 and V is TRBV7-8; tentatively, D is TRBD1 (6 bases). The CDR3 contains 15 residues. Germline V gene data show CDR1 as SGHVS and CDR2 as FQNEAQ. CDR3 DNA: TGTGCCACCAGCATCGGTGTGGGGGCCGACTACGAGCAGTACTTC. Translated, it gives CATSIGVGADYEQYF.

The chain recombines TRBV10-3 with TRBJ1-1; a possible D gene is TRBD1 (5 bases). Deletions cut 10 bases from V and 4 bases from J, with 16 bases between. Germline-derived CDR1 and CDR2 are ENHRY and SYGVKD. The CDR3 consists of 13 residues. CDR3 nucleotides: TGTGCCAAGAGTGAACAGGAGGGCACTGAAGCTTTCTTT. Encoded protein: CAKSEQEGTEAFF.

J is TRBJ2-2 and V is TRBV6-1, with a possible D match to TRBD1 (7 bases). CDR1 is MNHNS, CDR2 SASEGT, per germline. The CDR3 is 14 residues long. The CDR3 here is CSSRGTGDTGELFF. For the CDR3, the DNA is TGTTCTAGCAGGGGGACTGGGGACACCGGGGAGCTGTTTTTT.

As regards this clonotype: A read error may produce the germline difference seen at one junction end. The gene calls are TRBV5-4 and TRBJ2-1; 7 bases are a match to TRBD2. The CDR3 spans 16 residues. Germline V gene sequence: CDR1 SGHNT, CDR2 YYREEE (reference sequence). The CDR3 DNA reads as TGTGCCAGTACCCAGGGAGGGGCGGGAGCTTACAGTGAGCAGTTCTTC. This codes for CASTQGGAGAYSEQFF.

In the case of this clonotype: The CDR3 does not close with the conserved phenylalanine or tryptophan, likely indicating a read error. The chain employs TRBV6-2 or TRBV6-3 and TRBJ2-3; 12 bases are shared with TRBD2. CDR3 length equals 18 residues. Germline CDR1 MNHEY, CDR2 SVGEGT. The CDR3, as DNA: TGTGCCAACAGCTTCCTCCGACTAGCGGGAGCGGGGGCAGATATGCAGTATTCT. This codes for CANSFLRLAGAGADMQYS.

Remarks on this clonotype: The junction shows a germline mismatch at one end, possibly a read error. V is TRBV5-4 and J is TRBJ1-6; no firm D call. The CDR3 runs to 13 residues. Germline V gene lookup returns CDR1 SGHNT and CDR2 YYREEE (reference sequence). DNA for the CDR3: TGTGCCAGCAGCATAGTGCCTGAGGAGGCCCTCAACTTT. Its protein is CASSIVPEEALNF.

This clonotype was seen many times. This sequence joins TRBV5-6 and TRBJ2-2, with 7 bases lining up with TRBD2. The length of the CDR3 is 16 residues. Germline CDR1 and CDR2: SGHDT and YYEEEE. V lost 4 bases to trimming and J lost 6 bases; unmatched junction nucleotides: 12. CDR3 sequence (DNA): TGTGCCAGCAGCCTCGGGCGGGAGAGAGCGGCCGGGGAGCTGTTTTTT. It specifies CASSLGRERAAGELFF. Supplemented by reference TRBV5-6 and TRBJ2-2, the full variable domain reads DAGVTQSPTHLIKTRGQQVTLRCSPKSGHDTVSWYQQALGQGPQFIFQYYEEEERQRGNFPDRFSGHQFPNYSSELNVNALLLGDSALYLCASSLGRERAAGELFFGEGSRLTVL.

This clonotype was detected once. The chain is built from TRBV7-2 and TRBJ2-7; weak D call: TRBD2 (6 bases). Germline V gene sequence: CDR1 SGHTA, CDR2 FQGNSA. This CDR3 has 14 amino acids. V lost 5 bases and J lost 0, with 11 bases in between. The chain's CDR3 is CASSPGLSSYEQYF. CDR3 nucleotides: TGTGCCAGCAGCCCGGGACTTAGCTCCTACGAGCAGTACTTC.

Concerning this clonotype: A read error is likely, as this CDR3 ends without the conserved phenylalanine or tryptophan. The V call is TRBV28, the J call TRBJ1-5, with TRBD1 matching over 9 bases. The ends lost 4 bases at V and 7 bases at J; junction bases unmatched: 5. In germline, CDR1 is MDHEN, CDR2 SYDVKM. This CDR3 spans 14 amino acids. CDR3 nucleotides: TGTGCCAGCAGTTGGGACAGGGACGCCCAGCCCCAGCATCTT. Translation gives CASSWDRDAQPQHL.

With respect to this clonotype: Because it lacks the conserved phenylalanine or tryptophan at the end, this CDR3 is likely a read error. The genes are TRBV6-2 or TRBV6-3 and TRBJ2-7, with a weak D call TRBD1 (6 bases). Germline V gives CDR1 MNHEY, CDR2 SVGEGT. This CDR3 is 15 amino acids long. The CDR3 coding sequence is TGTGCTAGCAGTTACCATCTAGACAGGACATACGAGCAGTACTAC. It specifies CASSYHLDRTYEQYY.

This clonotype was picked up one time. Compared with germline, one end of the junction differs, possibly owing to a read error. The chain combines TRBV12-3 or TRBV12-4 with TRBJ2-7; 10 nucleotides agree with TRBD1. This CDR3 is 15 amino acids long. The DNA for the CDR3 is TGTGCCAGCATTATGTGGACAGGGGGGTCCTACGAGCAATACTTC. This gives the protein CASIMWTGGSYEQYF.

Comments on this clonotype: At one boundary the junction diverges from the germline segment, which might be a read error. Here the CDR3 reads CTSNPRQGGRETQYF. The DNA for the CDR3 is TGTACCAGCAACCCTAGACAGGGAGGTCGGGAGACCCAGTACTTC. The J gene is TRBJ2-5, the V gene TRBV5-4, with D perhaps matching TRBD1 (7 bases). Germline CDR1 SGHNT, CDR2 YYREEE (reference sequence). The CDR3 runs 15 residues.

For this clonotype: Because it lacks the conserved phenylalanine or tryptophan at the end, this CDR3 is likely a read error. CDR3 coding DNA: TGTGCCAGGAGCGAGGGGACTCCCCCCTACGAGCAGTACCTT. Amino acid sequence: CARSEGTPPYEQYL. V is TRBV6-1 and J is TRBJ2-7; perhaps TRBD2 as D (6 bases). This CDR3 contains 14 residues. Deletions cut 9 bases from V and 2 bases from J, with 17 bases between. CDR1 is MNHNS, CDR2 SASEGT, per germline.

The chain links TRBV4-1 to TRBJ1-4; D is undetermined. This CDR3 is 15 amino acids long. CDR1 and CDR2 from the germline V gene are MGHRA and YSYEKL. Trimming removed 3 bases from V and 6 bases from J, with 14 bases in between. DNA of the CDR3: TGCGCCAGCAGCCACATGGGAGTAGGCGATGAAAAACTGTTTTTT. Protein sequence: CASSHMGVGDEKLFF.

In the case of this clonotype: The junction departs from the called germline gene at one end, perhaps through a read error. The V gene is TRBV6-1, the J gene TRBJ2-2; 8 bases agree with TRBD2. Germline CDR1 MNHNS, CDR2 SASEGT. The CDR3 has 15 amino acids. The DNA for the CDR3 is TGTGTCAGCAGAGACGGACTAGCTAGAACCGGGGAACTGTTTTTT. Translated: CVSRDGLARTGELFF.

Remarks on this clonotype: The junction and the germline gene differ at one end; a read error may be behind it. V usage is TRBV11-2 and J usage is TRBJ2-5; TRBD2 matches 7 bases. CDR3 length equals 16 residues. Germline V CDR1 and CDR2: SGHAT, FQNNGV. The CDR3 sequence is CARSQTPGGSKETHYF. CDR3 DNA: TGTGCCAGGAGCCAAACTCCTGGCGGGAGCAAAGAGACCCACTACTTC.

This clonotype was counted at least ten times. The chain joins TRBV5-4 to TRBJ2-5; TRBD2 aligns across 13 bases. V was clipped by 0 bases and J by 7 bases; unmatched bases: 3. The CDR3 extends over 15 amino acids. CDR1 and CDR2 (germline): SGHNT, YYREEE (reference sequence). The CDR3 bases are TGTGCCAGCAGCTTGGCCGGGACTAGCGGGGTGACCCAGTACTTC. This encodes CASSLAGTSGVTQYF. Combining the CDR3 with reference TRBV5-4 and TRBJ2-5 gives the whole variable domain ETGVTQSPTHLIKTRGQQVTLRCSSQSGHNTVSWYQQALGQGPQFIFQYYREEENGRGNFPPRFSGLQFPNYSSELNVNALELDDSALYLCASSLAGTSGVTQYFGPGTRLLVL.

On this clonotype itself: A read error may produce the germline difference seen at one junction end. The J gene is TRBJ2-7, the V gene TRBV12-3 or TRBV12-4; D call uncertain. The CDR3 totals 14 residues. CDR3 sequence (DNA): TGTGTCAGCAGTCTCCGTGAGACTCAATGGGAGCAGTACTTC. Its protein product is CVSSLRETQWEQYF.

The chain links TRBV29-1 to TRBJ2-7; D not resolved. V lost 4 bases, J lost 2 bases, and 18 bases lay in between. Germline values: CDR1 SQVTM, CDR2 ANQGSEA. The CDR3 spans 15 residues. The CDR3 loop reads CSVADNRDGTYEQYF. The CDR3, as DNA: TGCAGCGTTGCAGACAACCGCGACGGAACCTACGAGCAGTACTTC.